The 3 T cell receptor beta chains in this list originate from one sample, sequenced in a study of blood T cell repertoires in COVID-19. Assay: immunoSEQ multiplex PCR; the TCRdb copy retains only in-frame clones and omits some. Among 220,000 or so clones, just under 85% were seen once, and the ten largest hold 1.5% to 2%. What was sequenced was peripheral blood. Receptors were obtained from a woman of 80 years or more with acute or convalescent COVID-19.

This clone appeared once. The chain couples TRBV6-5 to TRBJ2-7, with 12 bases fitting TRBD1. The V gene's germline CDR1 is MNHEY and CDR2 SVGAGI. V was pared by 3 bases and J by 4 bases, with 4 bases of the junction left unmatched. This CDR3 is built from 15 residues. This CDR3 is CASSYRGQGAYEQYF. The DNA of the CDR3 is TGTGCCAGCAGTTATCGGGGACAGGGGGCGTACGAGCAGTACTTC.

The V and J genes are TRBV5-1 and TRBJ1-2; 7 nucleotides match TRBD1. Losses at the gene ends were 3 bases for V and 0 bases for J; bases not matched to a gene: 5. Germline V lookup: CDR1 SGHRS, CDR2 YFSETQ. The CDR3 is 15 residues long. Here the CDR3 DNA reads TGCGCCAGCAGCTGGGGACAGCGAACTAACTATGGCTACACCTTC. Translated, it gives CASSWGQRTNYGYTF.

The chain uses TRBV7-2 and TRBJ2-2, with D possibly TRBD2 on 6 matching bases. V was clipped by 1 base and J by 3 bases, with 12 bases between them. CDR3 length equals 16 residues. The germline gives CDR1 SGHTA, CDR2 FQGNSA. The CDR3 region is CASSLVRVADTGELFF. CDR3 sequence (DNA): TGTGCCAGCAGCTTAGTAAGAGTAGCGGACACCGGGGAGCTGTTTTTT.